This TCR beta chain was profiled in a study of shared clonotypes between healthy human individuals. Study results and caveats: Non-shared clonotypes showed lower generation probabilities than clonotypes common to all four donors.

CDR3 size: 13 residues. The germline V gene encodes CDR1 SQVTM and CDR2 ANQGSEA. The J segment lost 5 bases and the V segment lost 7 bases, leaving 8 bases of the junction unmatched. As to this clone: Its target is unknown.

The table came from immunoSEQ multiplex PCR; TCRdb's copy has only in-frame clones and leaves some out. Among 190,000 or so clones, 66% were seen once, and the ten largest hold under 11%. The chain recombines TRBV29-1 with TRBJ2-3, with 8 nucleotides matching TRBD1. Input material: memory CD4+ T cells sorted from blood. Sample subset: CD45RA-negative fraction. This clonotype was sampled from a young man in good health. CDR3 protein: CSANGQGRDTQYF. The CDR3 region has the DNA TGCAGCGCGAACGGACAGGGACGAGATACGCAGTATTTT.